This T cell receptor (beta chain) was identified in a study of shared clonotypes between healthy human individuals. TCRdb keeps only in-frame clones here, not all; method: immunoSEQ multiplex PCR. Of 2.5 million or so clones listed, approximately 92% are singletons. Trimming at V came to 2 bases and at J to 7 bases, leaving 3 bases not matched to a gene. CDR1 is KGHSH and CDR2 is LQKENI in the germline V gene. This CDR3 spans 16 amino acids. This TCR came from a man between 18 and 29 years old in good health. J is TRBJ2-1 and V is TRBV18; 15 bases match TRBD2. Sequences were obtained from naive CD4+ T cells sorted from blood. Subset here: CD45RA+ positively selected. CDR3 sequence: CASSPTGTSGGNEQFF. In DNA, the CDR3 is TGTGCCAGCTCACCAACCGGGACTAGCGGGGGGAATGAGCAGTTCTTC. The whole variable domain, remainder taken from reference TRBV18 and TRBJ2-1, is NAGVMQNPRHLVRRRGQEARLRCSPMKGHSHVYWYRQLPEEGLKFMVYLQKENIIDESGMPKERFSAEFPKEGPSILRIQQVVRGDSAAYFCASSPTGTSGGNEQFFGPGTRLTVL.